Below, 25 T cell receptor beta chains from the same sample are listed, as sequenced in a study of OX40 agonist ivuxolimab in advanced cancers. TCRdb's copy holds only in-frame clones and misses some; the assay was immunoSEQ multiplex PCR. The sample carries approximately 87,000 clones, roughly 85% recorded once. Specimen: CD4+ or CD8+ T cells sorted from blood, collected in a trial of the OX40 agonist ivuxolimab. The receptors derive from an adult with an advanced solid tumor such as melanoma, head and neck, liver or kidney cancer.

The chain couples TRBV5-1 to TRBJ2-5; tentative D call: TRBD2 (5 bases). The germline V and J ends were trimmed by 0 bases and 1 base, with 10 bases remaining between them. The CDR3 is 15 residues long. CDR1 and CDR2 from the germline V gene are SGHRS and YFSETQ. The CDR3 reads CASSLGDYSQETQYF. The CDR3 bases are TGCGCCAGCAGCTTGGGAGACTACTCCCAAGAGACCCAGTACTTC.

This sequence joins TRBV28 and TRBJ1-2; D is unclear. Germline CDR1 and CDR2: MDHEN and SYDVKM. The V end was cut by 6 bases, the J end by 8 bases, with 16 bases between. CDR3 length equals 13 residues. The CDR3 spells CASSLGVLEGYTF. The CDR3 DNA reads TGTGCCAGCAGCCTCGGGGTGCTTGAGGGCTACACCTTC.

This chain uses TRBV14 with TRBJ2-3; TRBD2 agrees at 7 bases. The ends lost 4 bases at V and 1 base at J; junction bases unmatched: 8. Germline lookup yields CDR1 SGHDN and CDR2 FVKESK. The CDR3 extends over 16 amino acids. The DNA of the CDR3 is TGTGCCAGCAGCCGGGATGCGGGAGTTGGCACAGATACGCAGTATTTT. Translation gives CASSRDAGVGTDTQYF.

V usage is TRBV28 and J usage is TRBJ2-7, with 14 bases lining up with TRBD2. The V gene's germline CDR1 is MDHEN and CDR2 SYDVKM. V shed 5 bases, J shed 7 bases, and the junction held 13 bases outside the gene matches. CDR3 length equals 17 residues. CDR3 DNA sequence: TGTGCCAGCAGTCCCACCGGGACTAGCGGGAGCCATCGGGAGCAGTACTTC. This sequence encodes CASSPTGTSGSHREQYF.

J is TRBJ2-2 and V is TRBV12-5, with D tentatively TRBD2 (5 bases). Trimming pared 6 bases from V and 5 bases from J, leaving 13 bases between. The germline CDR1 and CDR2 sequences are LGHNT and FRNRAP. The CDR3 runs to 14 residues. The CDR3 nucleotides read TGTGCTAGTGGCCCCGGGGATAAGACCGGGGAGCTGTTTTTT. Its translation is CASGPGDKTGELFF.

This clone was detected once. This rearrangement joins TRBV19 to TRBJ1-2, with no clear D. The V end was cut by 5 bases, the J end by 8 bases, with 15 bases between. The CDR3 is 13 amino acids. Germline values: CDR1 LNHDA, CDR2 SQIVND (reference sequence). The CDR3 nucleotides read TGTGCCAGTAGTGTCAAAAACTCGAGGGGCTACACCTTC. This gives the protein CASSVKNSRGYTF.

V usage is TRBV6-1 and J usage is TRBJ1-5; D unclear. CDR1 and CDR2 from the germline V gene are MNHNS and SASEGT. Trimming pared 7 bases from V and 5 bases from J, leaving 12 bases between. The CDR3 contains 13 residues. The CDR3 nucleotides read TGTGCCAGCAACGTCGGGCATTATCAGCCCCAGCATTTT. Translating it yields CASNVGHYQPQHF.

In this sample, this clone turned up a few times. The rearrangement links TRBV18 to TRBJ1-1; D gene unclear. Trimming stripped 0 bases from V and 4 bases from J, with 9 bases between. Germline CDR1 and CDR2: KGHSH and LQKENI. CDR3 length equals 14 residues. CDR3 loop: CASSPPSGGTEAFF. The CDR3 DNA sequence: TGTGCCAGCTCACCACCGTCGGGAGGCACTGAAGCTTTCTTT.

This chain joins TRBV18 and TRBJ2-1, with 10 bases identical to TRBD2. CDR3 length: 14 amino acids. J lost 7 bases, V lost 8 bases, and 8 bases had no gene match. The V gene's germline CDR1 is KGHSH and CDR2 LQKENI. The CDR3 DNA follows: TGTGCCAGCACCCCTAGCGGGAGTTCTAATGAGCAGTTCTTC. It translates to CASTPSGSSNEQFF.

The rearrangement joins TRBV28 to TRBJ2-7; TRBD2 is a possible D gene (7 bases). The CDR3 has 16 residues. CDR1 and CDR2 (germline): MDHEN, SYDVKM. Trimming shortened V by 2 bases and J by 2 bases, and 16 bases separated the two germline ends. The CDR3 DNA sequence: TGTGCCAGCAGTTTAGGGGGGGGCGGGCCCCCCTACGAGCAGTACTTC. Translated: CASSLGGGGPPYEQYF.

This chain joins TRBV6-4 and TRBJ2-1, with TRBD2 matching over 8 bases. The CDR3 is made up of 14 amino acids. V lost 0 bases and J lost 9; bases outside the gene matches: 4. Germline V gene sequence: CDR1 MRHNA, CDR2 SNTAGT. In DNA, the CDR3 is TGTGCCAGCAGTGACTCTAGCGGGATTAGTGAGCAGTTCTTC. It is translated as CASSDSSGISEQFF.

This chain uses TRBV15 with TRBJ2-1, with TRBD2 matching 12 bases. Germline values: CDR1 LNHNV, CDR2 YYDKDF (reference sequence). The CDR3 runs 17 residues. J lost 2 bases, V lost 4 bases, and 6 bases had no gene match. DNA of the CDR3: TGTGCCACCAGCACAAACCGACTAGCGGGGGCCTACAATGAGCAGTTCTTC. It is translated as CATSTNRLAGAYNEQFF.

In this sample, this clone turned up once. This chain joins TRBV10-3 and TRBJ2-7; 7 nucleotides match TRBD1. The CDR3 loop spans 14 amino acids. The junction had 4 bases not matched to a gene; V was cut back by 2 bases and J by 3 bases. From germline, CDR1 is ENHRY and CDR2 SYGVKD. The CDR3 coding sequence is TGTGCCATCAGTGAGAGACAGGGATACTACGAGCAGTACTTC. It translates to CAISERQGYYEQYF.

The rearrangement joins TRBV30 to TRBJ2-3, with D tentatively TRBD2 (5 bases). CDR1 and CDR2 from the germline V gene are GTSNPN and SVGIG (reference sequence). V dropped 1 base and J dropped 5 bases, with 10 bases sitting between them. CDR3 length: 13 amino acids. CDR3 region: CAWSGGLEDTQYF. CDR3 in DNA: TGTGCCTGGAGTGGCGGACTGGAAGATACGCAGTATTTT. The full variable domain, its missing parts supplied by reference TRBV30 and TRBJ2-3, is SQTIHQWPATLVQPVGSPLSLECTVEGTSNPNLYWYRQAAGRGLQLLFYSVGIGQISSEVPQNLSASRPQDRQFILSSKKLLLSDSGFYLCAWSGGLEDTQYFGPGTRLTVL.

This clone was counted only a few times. The chain joins TRBV10-3 to TRBJ2-2; D perhaps matches TRBD2 (5 bases). Germline V gene sequence: CDR1 ENHRY, CDR2 SYGVKD. CDR3 size: 17 residues. The V and J ends lost 6 bases and 1 base respectively, with 18 bases between them. CDR3 in amino acids: CAIRKEPGSGNTGELFF. The CDR3 nucleotides read TGTGCCATCAGAAAAGAACCTGGCAGCGGGAACACCGGGGAGCTGTTTTTT.

The chain is built from TRBV28 and TRBJ1-2; no clear D gene. V was clipped by 2 bases and J by 1 base, with 11 bases between them. The CDR3 runs to 15 residues. Per germline, CDR1 MDHEN and CDR2 SYDVKM. CDR3 DNA sequence: TGTGCCAGCAGTTTACTCGTCCGCGATAACTATGGCTACACCTTC. Protein product: CASSLLVRDNYGYTF.

V is TRBV11-2 and J is TRBJ2-7, with TRBD2 identical over 13 bases. Germline V lookup: CDR1 SGHAT, CDR2 FQNNGV. The CDR3 consists of 16 residues. The V segment lost 0 bases and the J segment 5 bases; nucleotides outside the gene matches: 4. CDR3 sequence: CASSLEGTSGANEQYF. CDR3 in DNA: TGTGCCAGCAGCTTAGAGGGGACTAGCGGGGCCAACGAGCAGTACTTC.

The DNA of the CDR3 is TGTGCCAGCAGCGCCCAGGGTTCTGGGGCCAACGTCCTGACTTTC. It yields the protein CASSAQGSGANVLTF. This chain links TRBV9 with TRBJ2-6; D may be TRBD1 (5 bases). The CDR3 loop spans 15 amino acids. Germline V CDR1 and CDR2: SGDLS, YYNGEE. Trimming took 3 bases from V and 1 from J, leaving 8 bases between them.

The V gene is TRBV6-1, the J gene TRBJ2-7, with 13 positions matching TRBD2. Germline V gives CDR1 MNHNS, CDR2 SASEGT. V lost 4 bases to trimming and J lost 6 bases; unmatched junction nucleotides: 9. The CDR3 sequence is 16 residues long. CDR3 nucleotide sequence: TGTGCCAGCAGTGCCCCGGGACTAGCGGGATCTCGCGAGCAGTACTTC. The encoded protein is CASSAPGLAGSREQYF.

The chain combines TRBV10-3 with TRBJ2-5; D is perhaps TRBD1 or TRBD2 (5 bases each). In germline, CDR1 is ENHRY, CDR2 SYGVKD. The CDR3 sequence is 12 residues long. Deletions cut 10 bases from V and 2 bases from J, with 11 bases between. The CDR3 loop is CATGDGQETQYF. In nucleotides, the CDR3 is TGTGCCACCGGGGACGGGCAAGAGACCCAGTACTTC.

The chain employs TRBV18 and TRBJ1-2, with 7 bases fitting TRBD1. The CDR3 spans 15 residues. CDR1 is KGHSH and CDR2 is LQKENI in the germline V gene. The ends lost 2 bases at V and 5 bases at J; junction bases unmatched: 8. CDR3 nucleotide sequence: TGTGCCAGCTCACCAGGGACAGAGGGAAGGTATGGCTACACCTTC. Translating it yields CASSPGTEGRYGYTF.

This chain's CDR3 is CASSLRTGYDEQFF. The DNA of the CDR3 is TGTGCCAGCAGCTTACGAACAGGGTACGATGAGCAGTTCTTC. The V gene is TRBV11-2, the J gene TRBJ2-1; D might be TRBD1 (6 bases). The length of the CDR3 is 14 residues. Germline V gene data show CDR1 as SGHAT and CDR2 as FQNNGV. Between the trimmed V and J ends, which lost 2 bases and 8 bases, there was a span of 13 bases. The variable domain in full, with the rest retrieved from reference TRBV11-2 and TRBJ2-1, is EAGVAQSPRYKIIEKRQSVAFWCNPISGHATLYWYQQILGQGPKLLIQFQNNGVVDDSQLPKDRFSAERLKGVDSTLKIQPAKLEDSAVYLCASSLRTGYDEQFFGPGTRLTVL.

V usage is TRBV29-1 and J usage is TRBJ1-1; D uncertain. The CDR3 loop spans 13 amino acids. The V end was cut by 6 bases, the J end by 1 base, with 12 bases between. CDR1 SQVTM and CDR2 ANQGSEA come from the germline V gene. Here the CDR3 reads CSVGSFENTEAFF. The CDR3 nucleotides are TGCAGCGTCGGATCGTTCGAGAACACTGAAGCTTTCTTT. The full variable domain, completed using reference TRBV29-1 and TRBJ1-1, is SAVISQKPSRDICQRGTSLTIQCQVDSQVTMMFWYRQQPGQSLTLIATANQGSEATYESGFVIDKFPISRPNLTFSTLTVSNMSPEDSSIYLCSVGSFENTEAFFGQGTRLTVV.

The chain recombines TRBV6-5 with TRBJ1-2; D is possibly TRBD1 (6 bases). CDR1 and CDR2 from the germline V gene are MNHEY and SVGAGI. This CDR3 is 15 amino acids long. V lost 7 bases, J lost 1 base, and 16 bases lay in between. The CDR3 coding sequence is TGTGCCAGCACCCGGGAGAGCAGGGGTAACTATGGCTACACCTTC. Encoded protein: CASTRESRGNYGYTF.

The chain is built from TRBV19 and TRBJ2-1, with D perhaps TRBD1 or TRBD2 (5 bases each). Per germline, CDR1 LNHDA and CDR2 SQIVND (reference sequence). This CDR3 has 13 amino acids. Deletions cut 3 bases from V and 8 bases from J, with 11 bases between. The CDR3 sequence: CASSMGPWDEQFF. For the CDR3, the DNA is TGTGCCAGTAGTATGGGACCTTGGGATGAGCAGTTCTTC.